Presented here are 17 T cell receptor beta chains from one specimen sequenced in a study of cytomegalovirus exposure and HLA in healthy donors. Primers included in the PCR were 60 Vbeta and 13 Jbeta primers. TCRdb's copy holds only in-frame clones and misses some; the assay was immunoSEQ multiplex PCR. The sample comprises about 100,000 clones, approximately 76% of which are singletons, and roughly 19% rests with the top ten. Sequences were obtained from PBMCs. The receptors were sampled from a woman aged 60-75 years in good health and CMV-seropositive.

The chain joins TRBV11-2 to TRBJ2-7; 9 bases align to TRBD1. J gave up 6 bases and V 5 bases, and 8 bases lay outside the gene matches. The CDR3 loop spans 14 amino acids. The germline gives CDR1 SGHAT, CDR2 FQNNGV. The DNA of the CDR3 is TGTGCCAGCAGCCGGGACAGGGCTCAGGGCGAGCAGTACTTC. This codes for CASSRDRAQGEQYF.

This chain links TRBV18 with TRBJ2-1, with TRBD1 identical over 9 bases. V shed 4 bases and J 3 bases; nucleotides not matched to a gene: 7. Germline CDR1 is KGHSH and CDR2 is LQKENI. The CDR3 contains 16 residues. CDR3 bases: TGTGCCAGCTCACTCACCGGGACAGGGTACTACAATGAGCAGTTCTTC. Translation: CASSLTGTGYYNEQFF.

The chain has TRBV7-9 and TRBJ1-1; no reliable D call. The germline V gene encodes CDR1 SEHNR and CDR2 FQNEAQ (reference sequence). V dropped 5 bases and J dropped 2 bases, with 9 bases sitting between them. The CDR3 is 13 amino acids. CDR3 amino acids: CASSATGNTEAFF. The CDR3 DNA is TGTGCCAGCAGCGCGACGGGAAACACTGAAGCTTTCTTT.

The sample holds a few counts of this clone. The CDR3 here is CASSLEPGITTEAFF. For the CDR3, the DNA is TGTGCCAGCAGCTTGGAACCAGGGATTACAACTGAAGCTTTCTTT. The chain uses TRBV5-5 and TRBJ1-1; D might be TRBD1 (5 bases). The V gene lost 0 bases and the J gene lost 5 bases, with 14 bases spanning the gap. This CDR3 comprises 15 residues. Germline CDR1 is SGHKS and CDR2 is YYEKEE (reference sequence).

The chain uses TRBV19 and TRBJ1-1; D unclear. CDR1 and CDR2 (germline): LNHDA, SQIVND (reference sequence). CDR3 length: 12 amino acids. Trimming shortened V by 5 bases and J by 5 bases, and 9 bases separated the two germline ends. The CDR3 region is CASSHSRTEAFF. The CDR3 DNA sequence: TGTGCCAGTAGTCATAGTCGGACTGAAGCTTTCTTT.

CDR3 bases: TGTGCCAGCGGCCGGGGACAGGGGGCTTTTGGCTATGGCTACACCTTC. As protein: CASGRGQGAFGYGYTF. V is TRBV28 and J is TRBJ1-2; 12 nucleotides line up with TRBD1. The CDR3 is 16 amino acids. Per germline, CDR1 MDHEN and CDR2 SYDVKM. Unmatched junction bases numbered 11, after V lost 8 bases and J lost 4 bases.

In its sample, this clone was seen a few times. CDR3 loop: CASSLWDFSYEQYF. As DNA, the CDR3 is TGTGCCAGCAGTTTATGGGACTTCTCCTACGAGCAGTACTTC. V is TRBV28 and J is TRBJ2-7, with D perhaps TRBD2 (5 bases). CDR3 length: 14 amino acids. Per the germline V gene, CDR1 is MDHEN and CDR2 is SYDVKM. Trimming stripped 0 bases from V and 0 bases from J, with 6 bases between. Full variable domain (rest looked up from reference TRBV28 and TRBJ2-7): DVKVTQSSRYLVKRTGEKVFLECVQDMDHENMFWYRQDPGLGLRLIYFSYDVKMKEKGDIPEGYSVSREKKERFSLILESASTNQTSMYLCASSLWDFSYEQYFGPGTRLTVT.

The chain couples TRBV18 to TRBJ1-4; 10 bases match TRBD1. The CDR3 is made up of 14 amino acids. The germline gives CDR1 KGHSH, CDR2 LQKENI. The V gene end was trimmed by 8 bases and the J gene end by 8 bases; junction bases not matched to a gene: 8. DNA for the CDR3: TGTGCCAGCGCCCCGGGACAGGGGAAGGAAAAACTGTTTTTT. Its translation: CASAPGQGKEKLFF.

CDR3 sequence (DNA): TGCGCCAGCAGCCCCGGACAGGGCTCCTACAATGAGCAGTTCTTC. Translated: CASSPGQGSYNEQFF. This chain joins TRBV5-1 and TRBJ2-1; 8 nucleotides line up with TRBD1. J was trimmed by 0 bases and V by 4 bases; bases with no gene match: 3. CDR1 SGHRS and CDR2 YFSETQ come from the germline V gene. The CDR3 length is 15 residues.

A word on this clone: One junction end disagrees with the germline gene, perhaps due to a read error. In DNA, the CDR3 is TGTGCTAGCAGCTCGGGGACAGGTTTGGATGAGCAGTTCTTC. It is translated as CASSSGTGLDEQFF. This chain links TRBV7-7 with TRBJ2-1; TRBD1 aligns across 8 bases. There are 14 residues in the CDR3. Germline loops: CDR1 SSHAT, CDR2 FNYEAQ (reference sequence).

The rearrangement uses TRBV6-4 and TRBJ2-1; D possibly corresponds to TRBD2 (5 bases). The CDR3 has 14 residues. Deletions cut 2 bases from V and 5 bases from J, with 10 bases between. CDR1 MRHNA and CDR2 SNTAGT come from the germline V gene. CDR3 loop: CASSDPPRDNEQFF. CDR3 in DNA: TGTGCCAGCAGTGACCCCCCGCGGGACAATGAGCAGTTCTTC.

The chain couples TRBV9 to TRBJ1-5, with 7 bases fitting TRBD1. Losses at the gene ends were 2 bases for V and 3 bases for J; bases not matched to a gene: 5. The CDR3 has 15 amino acids. In germline, CDR1 is SGDLS, CDR2 YYNGEE. CDR3 DNA: TGTGCCAGCAGCGTGTCTGGACAGGTCAATCAGCCCCAGCATTTT. Protein sequence: CASSVSGQVNQPQHF.

The chain combines TRBV15 with TRBJ2-5, with 9 positions matching TRBD1. TRBJ2-7 matches the DNA end more closely, so the J call is doubtful. Germline V gives CDR1 LNHNV, CDR2 YYDKDF (reference sequence). The CDR3 loop spans 15 amino acids. CDR3 residues: CATSRDPRTGDEQYF. DNA for the CDR3: TGTGCCACCAGCAGAGATCCTAGGACAGGGGACGAGCAGTACTTC.

The chain combines TRBV4-1 with TRBJ2-6; D unclear. The CDR3 consists of 17 residues. Germline values: CDR1 MGHRA, CDR2 YSYEKL. With 0 bases removed from V and 2 bases from J, the gap between germline ends came to 11 bases. In DNA form, the CDR3 reads TGCGCCAGCAGCCAAGATCCGAGAGAAGCTGGGGCCAACGTCCTGACTTTC. The encoded protein is CASSQDPREAGANVLTF.

V usage is TRBV5-1 and J usage is TRBJ2-6, with 9 nucleotides matching TRBD1. J gave up 4 bases and V 4 bases, and 18 bases lay outside the gene matches. CDR1 SGHRS and CDR2 YFSETQ come from the germline V gene. The CDR3 extends over 20 amino acids. The CDR3 region has the DNA TGCGCCAGCAGCACCGGACAGGGGAACCGCCGTTCTCCCGGGGCCAACGTCCTGACTTTC. Its protein is CASSTGQGNRRSPGANVLTF.

The rearrangement links TRBV12-5 to TRBJ1-1, with no clear D. The CDR3 totals 14 residues. Deletions cut 2 bases from V and 2 bases from J, with 9 bases between. The germline CDR1 and CDR2 sequences are LGHNT and FRNRAP. The CDR3 here is CASGLSTANTEAFF. DNA of the CDR3: TGTGCTAGTGGTTTGTCTACAGCCAACACTGAAGCTTTCTTT.

The chain uses TRBV13 and TRBJ2-7; TRBD2 matches at 8 bases. J was trimmed by 3 bases and V by 5 bases; bases with no gene match: 15. The germline V gene has CDR1 PRHDT and CDR2 FYEKMQ (reference sequence). The CDR3 is made up of 17 amino acids. CDR3 DNA sequence: TGTGCCAGCAGCCACTCCCTCCCGGGAGGGGACATCTACGAGCAGTACTTC. It codes for CASSHSLPGGDIYEQYF.